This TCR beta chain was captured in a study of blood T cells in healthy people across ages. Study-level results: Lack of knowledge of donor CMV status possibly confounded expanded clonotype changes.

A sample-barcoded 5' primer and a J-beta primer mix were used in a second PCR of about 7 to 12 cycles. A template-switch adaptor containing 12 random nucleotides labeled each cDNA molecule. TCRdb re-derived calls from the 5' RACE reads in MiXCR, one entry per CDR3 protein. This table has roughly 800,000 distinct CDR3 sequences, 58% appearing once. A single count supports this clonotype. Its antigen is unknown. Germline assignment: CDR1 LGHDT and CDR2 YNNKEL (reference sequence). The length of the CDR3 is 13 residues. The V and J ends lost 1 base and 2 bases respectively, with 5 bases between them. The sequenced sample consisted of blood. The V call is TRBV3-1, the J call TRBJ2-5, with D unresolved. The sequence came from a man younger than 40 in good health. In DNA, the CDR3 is TGTGCCAGCAGCCAAGCCAGTCAAGAGACCCAGTACTTC. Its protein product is CASSQASQETQYF.